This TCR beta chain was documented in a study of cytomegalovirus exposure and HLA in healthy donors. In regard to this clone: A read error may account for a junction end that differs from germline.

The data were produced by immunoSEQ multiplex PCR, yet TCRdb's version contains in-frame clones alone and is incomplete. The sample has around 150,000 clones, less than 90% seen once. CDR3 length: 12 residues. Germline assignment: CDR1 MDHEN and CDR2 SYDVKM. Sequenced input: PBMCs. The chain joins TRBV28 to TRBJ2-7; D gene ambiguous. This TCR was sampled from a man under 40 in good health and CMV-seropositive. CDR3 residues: CASSGHGYGSPF. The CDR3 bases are TGTGCCAGCAGTGGTCACGGATACGGGTCTCCCTTC.